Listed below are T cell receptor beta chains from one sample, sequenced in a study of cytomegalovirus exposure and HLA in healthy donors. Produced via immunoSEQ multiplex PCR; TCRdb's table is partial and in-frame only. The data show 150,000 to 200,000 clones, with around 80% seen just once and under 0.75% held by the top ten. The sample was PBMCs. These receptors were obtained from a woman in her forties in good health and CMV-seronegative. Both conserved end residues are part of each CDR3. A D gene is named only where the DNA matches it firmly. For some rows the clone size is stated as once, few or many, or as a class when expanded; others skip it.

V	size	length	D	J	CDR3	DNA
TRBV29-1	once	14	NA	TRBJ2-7	CSVGRAGPLYEQYF	TGCAGCGTTGGGAGGGCGGGACCCCTCTACGAGCAGTACTTC
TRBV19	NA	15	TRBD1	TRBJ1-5	CASQNRDSSNQPQHF	TGTGCCAGCCAAAACCGGGACAGTAGCAATCAGCCCCAGCATTTT
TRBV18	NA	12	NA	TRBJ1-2	CASSPRGDGYTF	TGTGCCAGCTCACCGCGTGGAGATGGCTACACCTTC
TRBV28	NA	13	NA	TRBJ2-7	CASSLPARGEQYF	TGTGCCAGCAGCCTACCTGCGCGGGGCGAGCAGTACTTC
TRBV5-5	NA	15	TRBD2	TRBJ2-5	CASSLGLLALETQYF	TGTGCCAGCAGCTTGGGATTACTAGCGTTGGAGACCCAGTACTTC
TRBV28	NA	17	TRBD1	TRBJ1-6	CASSLREGARIRSPLHF	TGTGCCAGCAGTCTACGGGAGGGGGCGCGGATTCGCTCACCCCTCCACTTT
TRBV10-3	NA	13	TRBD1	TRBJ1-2	CAINRQGDYGYTF	TGTGCCATCAACCGACAGGGGGACTATGGCTACACCTTC
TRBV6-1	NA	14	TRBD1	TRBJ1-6	CASSSGTGSSPLHF	TGTGCCAGCAGCTCCGGGACAGGGAGTTCACCCCTCCACTTT
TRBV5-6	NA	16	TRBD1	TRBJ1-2	CASSLGTGQANYGYTF	TGTGCCAGCAGCCTTGGGACAGGGCAGGCTAACTATGGCTACACCTTC
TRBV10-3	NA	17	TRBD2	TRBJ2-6	CAITAGGAQTGANVLTF	TGTGCCATCACGGCGGGGGGCGCGCAAACCGGGGCCAACGTCCTGACTTTC
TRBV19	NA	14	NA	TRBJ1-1	CASRLPGGNTEAFF	TGTGCCAGTAGACTCCCCGGCGGTAACACTGAAGCTTTCTTT
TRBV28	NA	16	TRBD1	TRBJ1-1	CASSLGQRGRRVEAFF	TGTGCCAGCAGTTTAGGTCAGAGGGGGCGAAGGGTTGAAGCTTTCTTT
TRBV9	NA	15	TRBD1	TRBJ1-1	CASSARQGVNTEAFF	TGTGCCAGCAGCGCTCGACAGGGTGTGAACACTGAAGCTTTCTTT
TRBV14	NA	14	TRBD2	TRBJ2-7	CASSPSGRSYEQYF	TGTGCCAGCAGCCCTAGCGGGAGGTCCTACGAGCAGTACTTC
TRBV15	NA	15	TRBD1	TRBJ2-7	CATSTEQGAWNEQYF	TGTGCCACCAGCACCGAACAGGGGGCGTGGAACGAGCAGTACTTC
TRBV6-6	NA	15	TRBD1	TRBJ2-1	CASSYSGTGFNEQFF	TGTGCCAGCAGTTACTCTGGGACAGGGTTCAATGAGCAGTTCTTC
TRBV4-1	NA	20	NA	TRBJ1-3	CASSQVVGGDTRFSGNTIYF	TGCGCCAGCAGCCAAGTTGTTGGTGGGGACACACGGTTCTCTGGAAACACCATATATTTT
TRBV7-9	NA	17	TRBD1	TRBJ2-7	CASSSEARQGGPYEQYF	TGTGCCAGCAGCTCCGAGGCCCGACAGGGGGGGCCTTACGAGCAGTACTTC
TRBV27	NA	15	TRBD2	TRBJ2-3	CASSFVPAGADTQYF	TGTGCCAGCAGTTTTGTTCCAGCGGGAGCAGATACGCAGTATTTT
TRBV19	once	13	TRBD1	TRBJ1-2	CASTPDRVGGYTF	TGTGCCAGTACCCCCGACAGGGTGGGGGGCTACACCTTC
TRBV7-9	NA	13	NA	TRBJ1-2	CASSLGLNYGYTF	TGTGCCAGCAGCTTAGGGCTGAACTATGGCTACACCTTC
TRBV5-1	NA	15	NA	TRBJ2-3	CASSSLDPTAGTQYF	TGCGCCAGCAGCTCATTAGACCCGACAGCGGGTACGCAGTATTTT
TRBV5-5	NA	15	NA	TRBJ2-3	CASSLEGGRADTQYF	TGTGCCAGCAGCTTGGAGGGGGGGCGGGCAGATACGCAGTATTTT
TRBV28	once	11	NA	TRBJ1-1	CASSLEAEAFF	TGTGCCAGCAGTTTGGAGGCTGAAGCTTTCTTT
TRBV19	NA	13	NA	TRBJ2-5	CASSTVPARTQYF	TGTGCCAGTAGCACGGTCCCCGCCCGGACCCAGTACTTC
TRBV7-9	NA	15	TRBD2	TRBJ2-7	CASSPMGGRAREQYF	TGTGCCAGCAGCCCAATGGGCGGGAGAGCGCGGGAGCAGTACTTC
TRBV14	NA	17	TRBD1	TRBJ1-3	CASSHPTGPNSGNTIYF	TGTGCCAGCAGCCACCCGACAGGGCCTAACTCTGGAAACACCATATATTTT
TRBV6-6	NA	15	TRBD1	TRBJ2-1	CASSHARGSYNEQFF	TGTGCCAGCAGTCACGCCAGGGGGTCCTACAATGAGCAGTTCTTC
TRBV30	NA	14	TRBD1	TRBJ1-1	CASELPTGTPEAFF	TGTGCCTCCGAACTGCCGACAGGGACCCCTGAAGCTTTCTTT
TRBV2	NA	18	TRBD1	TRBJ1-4	CASSLTMRTGIGNEKLFF	TGTGCCAGCAGCCTCACGATGAGGACAGGGATTGGTAATGAAAAACTGTTTTTT
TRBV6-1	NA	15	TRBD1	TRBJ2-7	CASYSRDSGPYEQYF	TGTGCCAGTTATTCCCGGGACAGTGGACCCTACGAGCAGTACTTC
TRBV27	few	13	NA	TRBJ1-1	CASRSVSGSEAFF	TGTGCCAGCCGCTCGGTTTCGGGTAGTGAAGCTTTCTTT
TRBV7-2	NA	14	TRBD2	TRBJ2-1	CASSRLAGDPGSFF	TGTGCCAGCAGTAGACTAGCGGGAGATCCCGGGTCGTTCTTC
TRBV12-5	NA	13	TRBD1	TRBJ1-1	CASGPYRGLGAFF	TGTGCTAGTGGTCCCTACAGGGGGCTCGGAGCTTTCTTT
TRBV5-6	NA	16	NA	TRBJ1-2	CASRWGRLKDYYGYTF	TGTGCCAGCCGATGGGGAAGGTTGAAGGACTACTATGGCTACACCTTC
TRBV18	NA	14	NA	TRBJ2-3	CASTGRLSTDTQYF	TGTGCCAGTACGGGAAGGCTTAGCACAGATACGCAGTATTTT
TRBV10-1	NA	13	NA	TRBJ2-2	CASRTANTGELFF	TGCGCCAGCAGGACAGCGAACACCGGGGAGCTGTTTTTT
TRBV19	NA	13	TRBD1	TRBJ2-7	CASTDRGIHEQYF	TGTGCCAGTACGGACAGGGGGATCCACGAGCAGTACTTC
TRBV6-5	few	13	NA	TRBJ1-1	CASSFISHREAFF	TGTGCCAGCAGCTTTATATCACACAGGGAAGCTTTCTTT
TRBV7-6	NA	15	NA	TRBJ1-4	CASSLLRGTNEKLFF	TGTGCCAGCAGCTTACTCAGGGGCACTAATGAAAAACTGTTTTTT
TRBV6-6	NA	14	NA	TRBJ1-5	CASRDQGGNQPQHF	TGTGCCAGCAGGGACCAGGGTGGCAATCAGCCCCAGCATTTT
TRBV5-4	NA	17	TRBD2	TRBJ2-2	CASSGGLAGGGTGELFF	TGTGCCAGCAGCGGGGGACTAGCGGGAGGGGGCACCGGGGAGCTGTTTTTT
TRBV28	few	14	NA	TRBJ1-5	CASSLGQHNQPQHF	TGTGCCAGCAGTTTAGGACAGCACAATCAGCCCCAGCATTTT
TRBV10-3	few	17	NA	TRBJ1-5	CAISEATVGREDQPQHF	TGTGCCATCAGTGAGGCTACGGTGGGCAGGGAGGATCAGCCCCAGCATTTT
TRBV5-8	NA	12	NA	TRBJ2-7	CASSHGGYEQYF	TGTGCCAGCAGCCACGGAGGGTACGAGCAGTACTTC
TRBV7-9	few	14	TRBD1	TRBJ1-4	CASSLGDSRRKLFF	TGTGCCAGCAGCTTAGGGGACAGCCGTCGGAAACTGTTTTTT
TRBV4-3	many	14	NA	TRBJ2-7	CASSQWRGTYEQYF	TGCGCCAGCAGCCAATGGAGGGGCACCTACGAGCAGTACTTC
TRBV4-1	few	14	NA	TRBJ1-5	CASKETGGNQPQHF	TGCGCCAGCAAGGAAACGGGGGGCAATCAGCCCCAGCATTTT
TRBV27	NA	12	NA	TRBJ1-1	CASSSRRTEAFF	TGTGCCAGCAGTTCGAGGAGGACTGAAGCTTTCTTT